These 13 T cell receptor beta chains were all obtained from the same sample, sequenced in a study of T cells in Graves' hyperthyroidism and ophthalmopathy. RNA transcripts provided the source from which TCR beta CDR3 regions were amplified. When the TCR CDR3 underwent first-round RT-PCR, the HTBI primer set was used. A single record per CDR3 protein comes from TCRdb applying MiXCR to the multiplex PCR reads. The sample lists some 270,000 distinct CDR3 sequences, 13% seen once, with almost 8% in the top ten. Sequencing was done on a sample of blood. The receptor source for this set is a woman aged 25 to 39 with Graves' hyperthyroidism that later progressed to Graves' ophthalmopathy.

This clonotype showed up many times. This chain uses TRBV30 with TRBJ2-7; D not certain. This CDR3 has 13 residues. Germline CDR1 is GTSNPN and CDR2 is SVGIG (reference sequence). V was clipped by 0 bases and J by 5 bases, with 11 bases between them. The chain's CDR3 is CAWSVSSYNEQYF. CDR3 sequence (DNA): TGTGCCTGGAGTGTTAGTAGCTACAACGAGCAGTACTTC.

This clonotype showed up many times. CDR3 region: CAISEGSGATYEQYF. The CDR3 bases are TGTGCCATCAGTGAGGGGAGCGGGGCGACCTACGAGCAGTACTTC. The chain carries TRBV10-3 and TRBJ2-7; TRBD2 agrees at 7 bases. The CDR3 is made up of 15 amino acids. With V trimmed by 2 bases and J by 2 bases, 6 bases remained unmatched. Germline V gene lookup returns CDR1 ENHRY and CDR2 SYGVKD.

Many counts were recorded for this clonotype. The chain employs TRBV6-1 and TRBJ2-5; D is perhaps TRBD2 (5 bases). Germline CDR1 is MNHNS and CDR2 is SASEGT. Deletions cut 5 bases from V and 4 bases from J, with 8 bases between. The CDR3 runs to 12 residues. CDR3 coding DNA: TGTGCCAGCAGTCCAGGAGGAGAGACCCAGTACTTC. Its protein product is CASSPGGETQYF.

The table lists this clonotype with many counts. This chain uses TRBV4-3 with TRBJ2-7; 12 bases match TRBD1. This CDR3 region has 15 residues. V trimming: 0 bases; J trimming: 6 bases; junction bases outside the gene matches: 3. Germline CDR1 reads LGHNA; CDR2 reads YSLEER. The DNA of the CDR3 is TGCGCCAGCAGCCAAGAGGGGACAGGGGGCGCCGAGCAGTACTTC. It encodes CASSQEGTGGAEQYF.

This clonotype was recorded many times. The CDR3, as DNA: TGCAGTGCTAGGTCCTGGGCGGGAGGGGCCTACAATGAGCAGTTCTTC. This codes for CSARSWAGGAYNEQFF. The chain employs TRBV20-1 and TRBJ2-1, with 9 bases matching TRBD2. The CDR3 is 16 residues long. V was clipped by 3 bases and J by 2 bases; unmatched bases: 8. Looked up from germline, CDR1 is DFQATT and CDR2 is SNEGSKA (reference sequence).

This clonotype was counted ten times or more. The chain uses TRBV6-2 or TRBV6-3 and TRBJ1-1; unclear D gene. Trimming shortened V by 2 bases and J by 3 bases, and 1 base separated the two germline ends. The CDR3 totals 11 residues. Germline V gene sequence: CDR1 MNHEY, CDR2 SVGEGT. CDR3 amino acids: CASSYDTEAFF. The CDR3 coding sequence is TGTGCCAGCAGTTACGACACTGAAGCTTTCTTT.

There are many counts of this clonotype. The rearrangement uses TRBV28 and TRBJ2-5; D is unclear. Per germline, CDR1 MDHEN and CDR2 SYDVKM. V gave up 7 bases and J gave up 4 bases, with 10 bases separating them. This CDR3 has 12 residues. CDR3 residues: CASKFSGETQYF. CDR3 coding DNA: TGTGCCAGCAAGTTCTCGGGAGAGACCCAGTACTTC.

This clonotype was picked up many times. This chain connects TRBV5-5 to TRBJ2-5; D is possibly TRBD1 (5 bases). The CDR3 spans 14 residues. The ends were cut back, 5 bases at V and 0 bases at J, with 11 bases in the middle. Germline CDR1 SGHKS, CDR2 YYEKEE (reference sequence). CDR3 DNA sequence: TGTGCCAGCAGTAGGACACCGTACCAAGAGACCCAGTACTTC. Translation: CASSRTPYQETQYF.

J is TRBJ2-1 and V is TRBV7-8; D ambiguous. V was cut by 1 base and J by 1 base, with 11 bases left in between. CDR1 and CDR2 (germline): SGHVS, FQNEAQ. CDR3 size: 16 residues. The CDR3 coding sequence is TGTGCCAGCAGCTTAGGCTTTGCGGTATCCTACAATGAGCAGTTCTTC. Its protein is CASSLGFAVSYNEQFF. The full variable domain, in which reference TRBV7-8 and TRBJ2-1 provide the parts outside the CDR3, is GAGVSQSPRYKVAKRGQDVALRCDPISGHVSLFWYQQALGQGPEFLTYFQNEAQLDKSGLPSDRFFAERPEGSVSTLKIQRTQQEDSAVYLCASSLGFAVSYNEQFFGPGTRLTVL.

This clonotype was counted at least ten times. This chain joins TRBV5-5 and TRBJ2-1; D might be TRBD2 (6 bases). The germline gives CDR1 SGHKS, CDR2 YYEKEE (reference sequence). With 5 bases removed from V and 6 bases from J, the gap between germline ends came to 21 bases. The CDR3 has 16 amino acids. CDR3 sequence reads: CASREDGTRASNEQFF. The CDR3, as DNA: TGTGCCAGCAGAGAAGACGGGACTCGCGCCTCCAATGAGCAGTTCTTC.

This clonotype showed up many times. This chain uses TRBV19 with TRBJ1-3; D may be TRBD1 (6 bases). Germline CDR1 LNHDA, CDR2 SQIVND (reference sequence). The V and J ends lost 9 bases and 4 bases respectively, with 16 bases between them. The CDR3 is 14 residues long. CDR3 amino acids: CASAAPDRGNTIYF. DNA of the CDR3: TGTGCCAGCGCCGCGCCAGACAGGGGAAACACCATATATTTT.

This clonotype was counted at least ten times. The rearrangement uses TRBV6-2 or TRBV6-3 and TRBJ2-3; 11 bases fit TRBD2. The germline gives CDR1 MNHEY, CDR2 SVGEGT. V shed 6 bases and J 5 bases; nucleotides not matched to a gene: 16. CDR3 length: 18 residues. CDR3 sequence reads: CASSRGMVLAGAGDTQYF. The CDR3 nucleotides are TGTGCCAGCAGCAGAGGCATGGTACTAGCGGGAGCGGGAGATACGCAGTATTTT.

This clonotype was seen ten or more times. V gene TRBV30 combines with J gene TRBJ2-5, with 8 bases lining up with TRBD1. The CDR3 runs to 13 residues. With V trimmed by 2 bases and J by 6 bases, 5 bases remained unmatched. Per germline, CDR1 GTSNPN and CDR2 SVGIG (reference sequence). The CDR3 loop reads CAWSNTGGQTQYF. Written as DNA, the CDR3 is TGTGCCTGGAGTAATACAGGGGGGCAGACCCAGTACTTC.